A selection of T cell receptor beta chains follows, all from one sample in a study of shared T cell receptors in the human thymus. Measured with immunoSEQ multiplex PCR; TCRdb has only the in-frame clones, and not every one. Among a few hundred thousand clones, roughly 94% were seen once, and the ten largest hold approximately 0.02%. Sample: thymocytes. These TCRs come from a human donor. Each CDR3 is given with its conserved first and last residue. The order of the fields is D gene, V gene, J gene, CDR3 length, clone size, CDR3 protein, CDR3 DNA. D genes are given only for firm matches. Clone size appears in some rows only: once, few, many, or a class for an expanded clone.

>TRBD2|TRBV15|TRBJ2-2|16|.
CATSRLLATNTGELFF
TGTGCCACCAGCAGATTACTAGCGACTAACACCGGGGAGCTGTTTTTT
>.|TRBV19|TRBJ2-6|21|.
CASSMGPFDRTLSSGANVLTF
TGTGCCAGTAGTATGGGTCCGTTTGACAGGACACTTAGCTCTGGGGCCAACGTCCTGACTTTC
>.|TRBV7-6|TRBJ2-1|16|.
CASSLGRKSSYNEQFF
TGTGCCAGCAGCTTAGGACGTAAGAGCTCCTACAATGAGCAGTTCTTC
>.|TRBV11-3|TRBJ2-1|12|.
CASSRRDLVQFF
TGTGCCAGCAGTAGACGGGATTTGGTGCAGTTCTTC
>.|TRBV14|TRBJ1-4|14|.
CASSQDSGDEKLFF
TGTGCCAGCAGCCAAGATTCAGGCGATGAAAAACTGTTTTTT
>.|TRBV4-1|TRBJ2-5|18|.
CASSQDSKGGNLQETQYF
TGCGCCAGCAGCCAAGATTCTAAGGGGGGTAACCTGCAAGAGACCCAGTACTTC
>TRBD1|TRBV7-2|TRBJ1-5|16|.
CASSPWTGYSNQPQHF
TGTGCCAGCAGCCCATGGACAGGTTATAGCAATCAGCCCCAGCATTTT
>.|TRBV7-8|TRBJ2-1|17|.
CASSFRSYHCINNEQFF
TGTGCCAGCAGCTTTCGGTCCTACCATTGCATTAATAATGAGCAGTTCTTC
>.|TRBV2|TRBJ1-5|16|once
CASSMVRERLFQPQHF
TGTGCCAGCAGTATGGTCAGGGAAAGACTATTTCAGCCCCAGCATTTT
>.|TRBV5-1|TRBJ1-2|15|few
CASSLEGRVNYGYTF
TGCGCCAGCAGCCTCGAGGGACGGGTCAACTATGGCTACACCTTC
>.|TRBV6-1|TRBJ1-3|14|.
CASRVGVSGNTIYF
TGTGCCAGCAGGGTAGGGGTTTCTGGAAACACCATATATTTT
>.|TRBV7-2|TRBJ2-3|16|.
CASSEGRGVPPDTQYF
TGTGCCAGCAGCGAAGGCAGGGGGGTCCCCCCAGATACGCAGTATTTT
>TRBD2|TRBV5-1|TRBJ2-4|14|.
CASSLQREVGIQYF
TGCGCCAGCAGCTTGCAGCGGGAGGTAGGCATTCAGTACTTC
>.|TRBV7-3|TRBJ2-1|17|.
CASSLNYKPLGDNEQFF
TGTGCCAGCAGCTTAAATTACAAGCCCTTGGGCGACAATGAGCAGTTCTTC
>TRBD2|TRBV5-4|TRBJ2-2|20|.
CASSLGSIRRREANTGELFF
TGTGCCAGCAGCTTGGGGTCGATAAGGAGGCGGGAGGCGAACACCGGGGAGCTGTTTTTT
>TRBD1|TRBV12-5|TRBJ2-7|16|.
CASGLGTGQGFHEQYF
TGTGCTAGTGGTTTGGGGACGGGACAGGGGTTCCACGAGCAGTACTTC
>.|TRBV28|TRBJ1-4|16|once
CASSLSPGSTNEKLFF
TGTGCCAGCAGTTTGAGCCCAGGGAGTACTAATGAAAAACTGTTTTTT
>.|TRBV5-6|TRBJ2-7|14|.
CASSPRDSTYEQYF
TGTGCCAGCAGCCCCCGGGACTCGACCTACGAGCAGTACTTC
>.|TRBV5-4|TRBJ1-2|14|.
CASSLDGGYYGYTF
TGTGCCAGCAGCTTGGACGGGGGATACTATGGCTACACCTTC
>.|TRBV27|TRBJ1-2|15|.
CASSLGLAGRDGYTF
TGTGCCAGCAGTTTAGGGTTGGCAGGGAGGGATGGCTACACCTTC
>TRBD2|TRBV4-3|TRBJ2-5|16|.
CASSLRRRGAGETQYF
TGCGCCAGCAGCCTCCGCCGGCGGGGGGCAGGGGAGACCCAGTACTTC
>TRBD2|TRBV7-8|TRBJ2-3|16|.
CASSPHKTSGNDTQYF
TGTGCCAGCAGCCCCCACAAGACTAGCGGGAACGATACGCAGTATTTT
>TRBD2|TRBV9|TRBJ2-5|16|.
CASSVREAGGQETQYF
TGTGCCAGCAGCGTAAGAGAAGCGGGAGGGCAAGAGACCCAGTACTTC
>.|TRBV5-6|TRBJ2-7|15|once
CASSFHLVLSYEQYF
TGTGCCAGCAGCTTCCATCTAGTCCTTAGCTACGAGCAGTACTTC
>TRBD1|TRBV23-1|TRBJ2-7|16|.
CASSHQGTGALYEQYF
TGCGCCAGCAGTCATCAAGGGACAGGGGCCCTCTACGAGCAGTACTTC
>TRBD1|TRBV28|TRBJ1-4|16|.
CASSFTNRGRGEKLFF
TGTGCCAGCAGCTTCACGAACAGGGGGAGAGGCGAAAAACTGTTTTTT
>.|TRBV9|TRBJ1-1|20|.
CASSVAYFPPPGREVTEAFF
TGTGCCAGCAGCGTAGCTTATTTTCCCCCCCCGGGCAGGGAGGTCACTGAAGCTTTCTTT
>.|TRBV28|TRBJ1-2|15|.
CASSQAYREIYGYTF
TGTGCCAGCAGTCAGGCCTACAGGGAAATCTATGGCTACACCTTC
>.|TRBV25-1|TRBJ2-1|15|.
CASSEGGSSYNEQFF
TGTGCCAGCAGTGAGGGGGGCAGCTCCTACAATGAGCAGTTCTTC
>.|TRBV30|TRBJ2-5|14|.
CAWGYRRIPGTQYF
TGTGCCTGGGGATACAGACGGATCCCAGGGACCCAGTACTTC
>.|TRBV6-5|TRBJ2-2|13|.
CASGSGNTGELFF
TGTGCCAGCGGCAGCGGAAACACCGGGGAGCTGTTTTTT
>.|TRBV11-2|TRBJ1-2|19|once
CASSCGWGNGREGDYGYTF
TGTGCCAGCAGCTGCGGCTGGGGAAACGGACGGGAGGGTGACTATGGCTACACCTTC
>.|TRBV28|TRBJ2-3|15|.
CASSLWLYSTDTQYF
TGTGCCAGCAGTTTATGGCTTTATAGCACAGATACGCAGTATTTT
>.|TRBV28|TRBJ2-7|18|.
CASSLCRNQGTGTYEQYF
TGTGCCAGCAGTTTATGCAGAAATCAGGGCACGGGAACCTACGAGCAGTACTTC
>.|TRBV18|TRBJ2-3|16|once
CASSPSGMGGTDTQYF
TGTGCCAGCTCCCCATCGGGGATGGGTGGAACAGATACGCAGTATTTT
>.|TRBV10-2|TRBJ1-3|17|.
CASSESGLWISGNTIYF
TGCGCCAGCAGTGAGTCAGGACTCTGGATCTCTGGAAACACCATATATTTT
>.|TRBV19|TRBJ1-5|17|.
CASSMGWDLKWDQPQHF
TGTGCCAGTAGTATGGGGTGGGACCTCAAATGGGATCAGCCCCAGCATTTT
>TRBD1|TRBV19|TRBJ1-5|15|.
CASRTGSWSNQPQHF
TGTGCCAGTAGGACAGGGTCTTGGAGCAATCAGCCCCAGCATTTT
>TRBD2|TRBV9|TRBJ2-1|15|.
CASSVDQRETNEQFF
TGTGCCAGCAGCGTAGACCAGCGGGAAACCAATGAGCAGTTCTTC
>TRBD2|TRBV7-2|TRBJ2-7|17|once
CASSLDGMGEGGHEQYF
TGTGCCAGCAGCTTAGATGGGATGGGGGAGGGCGGCCACGAGCAGTACTTC
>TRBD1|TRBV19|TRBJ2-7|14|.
CASSIYDRAYEQYF
TGTGCCAGTAGTATCTACGACAGGGCCTACGAGCAGTACTTC
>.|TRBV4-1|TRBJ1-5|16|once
CASSRAGGVWNQPQHF
TGCGCCAGCAGCCGAGCAGGTGGGGTTTGGAATCAGCCCCAGCATTTT
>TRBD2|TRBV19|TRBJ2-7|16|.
CASSMGLAVLSYEQYF
TGTGCCAGTAGTATGGGACTAGCGGTACTCTCCTACGAGCAGTACTTC
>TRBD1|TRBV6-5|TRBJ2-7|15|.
CASSWGQSSSYEQYF
TGTGCCAGCAGCTGGGGACAGTCGTCTTCCTACGAGCAGTACTTC
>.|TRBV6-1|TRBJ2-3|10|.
CATCTDTQYF
TGTGCCACCTGCACAGATACGCAGTATTTT
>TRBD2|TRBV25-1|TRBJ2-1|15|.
CASSGTAGPYNEQFF
TGTGCCAGCAGTGGAACAGCGGGACCCTACAATGAGCAGTTCTTC